A single sample is the source of the 3 T cell receptor beta chains below, sequenced in a study of T cells after somatic rescue of genetic block. Clones were sequenced by immunoSEQ multiplex PCR, and TCRdb holds only the in-frame ones, with some missing. The sample consists of roughly 70,000 clones, around 90% of them appearing once. The sequenced sample consisted of peripheral blood mononuclear cells (PBMCs). These receptors were collected from a middle-aged man.

The chain recombines TRBV30 with TRBJ2-7; maybe TRBD2 (6 bases). The V and J ends lost 1 base and 4 bases respectively, with 11 bases between them. The CDR3 is made up of 13 amino acids. The V gene's germline CDR1 is GTSNPN and CDR2 SVGIG (reference sequence). CDR3 nucleotides: TGTGCCTGGAGTGGGAGGGGTGGGTACGAGCAGTACTTC. The encoded protein is CAWSGRGGYEQYF.

This sequence joins TRBV6-4 and TRBJ2-3; 10 bases are shared with TRBD1. Germline assignment: CDR1 MRHNA and CDR2 SNTAGT. J lost 2 bases, V lost 4 bases, and 3 bases had no gene match. The CDR3 is made up of 15 amino acids. The CDR3 nucleotides are TGTGCCAGCAGTGCCGGGACAGGGGCCACAGATACGCAGTATTTT. It codes for CASSAGTGATDTQYF.

The V call is TRBV9, the J call TRBJ2-6, with unresolved D. Deletions cut 3 bases from V and 0 bases from J, with 13 bases between. This CDR3 region has 17 residues. CDR1 SGDLS and CDR2 YYNGEE come from the germline V gene. As DNA, the CDR3 is TGTGCCAGCAGCGAGAGAGCTACCCCCTCTGGGGCCAACGTCCTGACTTTC. Protein: CASSERATPSGANVLTF. The whole variable domain, filled in from reference TRBV9 and TRBJ2-6, reads DSGVTQTPKHLITATGQRVTLRCSPRSGDLSVYWYQQSLDQGLQFLIQYYNGEERAKGNILERFSAQQFPDLHSELNLSSLELGDSALYFCASSERATPSGANVLTFGAGSRLTVL.